In its sample, the clone carrying this T cell receptor beta chain was seen many times. The data were obtained in a study of Graves' ophthalmopathy and Graves' hyperthyroidism. A diagnosis was made from clinical symptoms together with serum thyroxine, TRAb, thyroid ultrasound and orbital computed tomography. PBMCs stemmed from roughly 9.7 ml of fresh peripheral blood. Scientists amplified the TCR beta CDR3 regions from RNA transcripts. The first round was an RT-PCR with HTBI primers, and the second round was a multiplex PCR. One entry per CDR3 protein, called by TCRdb with MiXCR from the multiplex PCR reads. The sample has approximately 500,000 distinct CDR3 sequences, 13% to 15% seen once. The germline V gene has CDR1 DFQATT and CDR2 SNEGSKA (reference sequence). This CDR3 is built from 15 residues. Trimming cost V 6 bases and J 4 bases; bases outside gene matches: 8.

The chain combines TRBV20-1 with TRBJ1-5, with 11 bases matching TRBD1. The sample comprised blood. The source is a woman in her 30s with Graves' ophthalmopathy. In nucleotides, the CDR3 is TGCAGTGCGCATGGACAGGGGGCTTGGAATCAGCCCCAGCATTTT. This gives the protein CSAHGQGAWNQPQHF.